One T cell receptor (beta chain) is described in this entry. Its antigen remains undetermined. Nothing much larger sits one base from this clone, and base qualities are not available. This sample was taken from a study of Ad26.COV2.S vaccination and SARS-CoV-2 variants (dated by TCRdb to the early 2020s). Describing the broader study: Vaccine-arm donors were drawn from COV1001, a multicentre, randomized, double-blind, placebo-controlled phase I-IIa trial of Ad26.COV2.S in healthy adults. Blinding of investigators to trial group allocation was maintained during experiments and outcome assessment. Participants in the trial were split at random into five groups of five each, receiving low-dose or high-dose Ad26.COV2.S once or twice, or else placebo on both occasions. The TCR-sequenced set comprised around 30 samples: roughly 19 Ad26.COV2.S vaccine recipients, 5 placebo recipients and 8 SARS-CoV-2 convalescent individuals. Ad26.COV2.S was administered intramuscularly at 5 x 10^10 or 1 x 10^11 viral particles, either as a single shot or as two shots given 56 days apart. The specificity and breadth of SARS-CoV-2-reactive T cell receptors after Ad26.COV2.S vaccination were assessed by TCRbeta repertoire sequencing.

The immunoSEQ Assay was used to sequence TCRbeta CDR3 regions. After extraction, genomic DNA underwent amplification by bias-controlled multiplex PCR, followed by high-throughput sequencing. The original methods were these. To quantify the absolute abundance of each unique TCRbeta CDR3 region, sequences were collapsed and filtered. T cell fraction was estimated by normalizing TCRbeta template counts to usable DNA, which was measured by amplifying reference genes present in all nucleated cells. Repertoire TCRs were annotated as SARS-CoV-2-specific by exact matching of V gene, CDR3 amino acid sequence and J gene to a known reactive TCR set. The reference SARS-CoV-2 TCR set came from MIRA and was filtered for enrichment in COVID-19-positive ImmuneCODE repertoires, removing public or cross-reactive TCRs. Based on the MIRA antigens, annotated TCRs were further analysed at the level of specific ORF or position within ORF. Depth was the summed frequency of annotated unique rearrangements, while breadth was defined as annotated unique rearrangements over total unique productive rearrangements. Two-sided Wilcoxon rank-sum tests were used to compare TCR breadth between groups. TCRdb carries this immuneACCESS record with in-frame sequences only. Its versions omit some clonotypes, under half of them owing to an unresolved V gene in the studies checked, with the rest unexplained. V and J calls and clone size are as listed in that table; D and trimming were resolved from the DNA. A total of 380,000 or so clones appear in this sample, about 80% of them only once. Of the sample, almost 7.5% falls within the top ten clones.

Per the publication, the treatment or condition label means: about 20 received Ad26.COV2.S at low or high dose, single or two shots; roughly 5 received placebo; per-sample allocation not given. Repertoires of vaccine and placebo recipients were sequenced from samples taken on day 63 after the first injection. Cohort 1b enrolled about two dozen adults aged 18-55 years at a single site in Boston, USA, between 29 July and 7 August 2020. Ad26.COV2.S was a replication-incompetent adenovirus type 26 vector that expressed a prefusion-stabilized SARS-CoV-2 spike protein derived from the original Wuhan strain. V is pared back by 7 bases and J by 0 bases, with 15 bases lying between the germline termini. According to the germline V gene, CDR1 reads SGHRS and CDR2 reads YFSETQ. Spanning cysteine to phenylalanine, the CDR3 consists of 15 amino acids. The retained sequence is limited to the CDR3, 45 bases, with the frame set at the first base.

The full study reports these points: It was noted by the authors that total T cell responses may have been underestimated by the TCR breadth and depth analyses. Higher spike-specific TCR breadth was observed in Ad26.COV2.S recipients than in placebo recipients (P = 0.0014). Comparable non-spike TCR breadth was observed between vaccine and placebo recipients, consistent with only spike being contained in the vaccine. After vaccination, spike-specific CD8+ and CD4+ T cell responses were reported to show substantial breadth. The study was not powered for comparison of responses between vaccine doses or regimens.

This receptor was obtained from a person aged 18-65 years who received the Ad26.COV2.S COVID-19 vaccine or a placebo. Sequenced here: peripheral blood, sampled in a trial of Ad26.COV2.S vaccine versus placebo. The chain joins TRBV5-1 to TRBJ2-3, with no confident D gene call. The DNA sequence is TGCGCCAGCGGCAGCAGGCCAGCTAGCACAGATACGCAGTATTTT. Its protein product is CASGSRPASTDTQYF.